This is a list of T cell receptor beta chains from one sample in a study of blood T cell repertoires in COVID-19. Sequencing was performed with immunoSEQ multiplex PCR; in TCRdb, only in-frame clones are kept and a portion is missing. The data contain under 300,000 clones, about nine tenths of them singletons. Sequenced: PBMCs or T cells enriched from blood (not recorded which). The receptor source for this set is a middle-aged woman with acute COVID-19. Each CDR3 is given with its conserved first and last residue. D genes are given only for firm matches. Rows give clone size only sometimes, using once, few, many, or a class for an expanded clone.

j_gene	d_gene	v_gene	abundance	CDR3nt	CDR3aa
TRBJ2-7	TRBD2	TRBV5-1	NA	TGCGCCAGCAGCTTGGAGGGAGGGCGACCCTACGAGCAGTACTTC	CASSLEGGRPYEQYF
TRBJ1-2	TRBD1	TRBV27	NA	TGTGCCAGCAGTATCGGACAGGACTATGGCTACACCTTC	CASSIGQDYGYTF
TRBJ1-2	TRBD1	TRBV7-3	once	TGTGCCAGCAGCTCAGATTCCGGGACAGACCCACGAGGCTACACCTTC	CASSSDSGTDPRGYTF
TRBJ1-4	TRBD1	TRBV5-1	NA	TGCGCCAGCAGTCTCGGGACAGCGAAGAATGAAAAACTGTTTTTT	CASSLGTAKNEKLFF
TRBJ1-6	NA	TRBV24-1	NA	TGTGCCACCAGTGATTCGGGAGGTTCACCCCTCCACTTT	CATSDSGGSPLHF
TRBJ2-7	TRBD1	TRBV4-1	NA	TGCGCCAGCAGCCAACCGGGACAGGGGGTCTACGAGCAGTACTTC	CASSQPGQGVYEQYF
TRBJ1-2	NA	TRBV28	NA	TGTGCCAGCAGTTCCAACCAGGGAAGATGGGGGGGGATTAACTATGGCTACACCTTC	CASSSNQGRWGGINYGYTF
TRBJ2-5	TRBD2	TRBV5-1	NA	TGCGCCAGCAGCCCCGGGACTAGCGGGGGGGAGGAGACCCAGTACTTC	CASSPGTSGGEETQYF
TRBJ2-1	TRBD1	TRBV10-3	NA	TGTGCCATCAGTGAAAGGACAGGGAACAATGAGCAGTTCTTC	CAISERTGNNEQFF
TRBJ1-1	TRBD1	TRBV19	NA	TGTGCCAGTAAACGGACAGGGACGAACACTGAAGCTTTCTTT	CASKRTGTNTEAFF
TRBJ1-2	NA	TRBV25-1	NA	TGTGCCAGCATAGAGGAGGACCCTCCTGTAGTCTATGGCTACACCTTC	CASIEEDPPVVYGYTF
TRBJ2-2	TRBD1	TRBV19	NA	TGTGCCAGTAGTACCCAGGGGGCTGGCGGGGAGCTGTTTTTT	CASSTQGAGGELFF
TRBJ1-1	NA	TRBV7-9	NA	TGTGCCAGCAGCTTGACGGGTAATGGGAACACTGAAGCTTTCTTT	CASSLTGNGNTEAFF
TRBJ2-1	NA	TRBV7-2	few	TGTGCCAGCAGCTTAGGCGGTACGGTAAGCTCCTACAATGAGCAGTTCTTC	CASSLGGTVSSYNEQFF
TRBJ2-3	NA	TRBV3-1/TRBV3-2	NA	TGTGCCAGCAGCCAAGATATGGCGGGGGCGGGAGATACGCAGTATTTT	CASSQDMAGAGDTQYF
TRBJ2-7	NA	TRBV14	once	TGTGCCAGCAGCCAAGTAGGCAGGAACCACGAGCAGTACTTC	CASSQVGRNHEQYF
TRBJ2-5	NA	TRBV6-5	NA	TGTGCCAGCAGTTATAGTACAGGTCAAGAGACCCAGTACTTC	CASSYSTGQETQYF
TRBJ1-5	NA	TRBV21-1	NA	TGTGCCAGCAGCAGGACACTCCCTAATCAGCCCCAGCATTTT	CASSRTLPNQPQHF
TRBJ2-6	TRBD1	TRBV18	NA	TGTGCCAGCTCACCAGGACAGGGGGCGGGGGCCAACGTCCTGACTTTC	CASSPGQGAGANVLTF
TRBJ2-3	NA	TRBV11-3	NA	TGTGCCAGCAGCTTACTAGCGCCAGATACGCAGTATTTT	CASSLLAPDTQYF
TRBJ1-1	NA	TRBV9	NA	TGTGCCAGCAGCGTGCAGGGAGGGGACACTGAAGCTTTCTTT	CASSVQGGDTEAFF
TRBJ2-7	NA	TRBV4-1	NA	TGCGCCAGCAGCCCTGACCCGGGAACCTACGAGCAGTACTTC	CASSPDPGTYEQYF
TRBJ1-5	TRBD1	TRBV19	NA	TGTGCCAGTAGACAACAGGGGAGCAATCAGCCCCAGCATTTT	CASRQQGSNQPQHF
TRBJ2-1	TRBD2	TRBV6-2/TRBV6-3	NA	TGTGCCAGCAGTTACTCGCTAGCGGGGGGCCCCAGCTCCTACAATGAGCAGTTCTTC	CASSYSLAGGPSSYNEQFF
TRBJ2-6	NA	TRBV30	NA	TGTGCTCGGGCCCGCCTAAGGGAGGGGGCCAACGTCCTGACTTTC	CARARLREGANVLTF
TRBJ1-4	TRBD1	TRBV3-1/TRBV3-2	NA	TGTGCCAGCAGCCAAGGGGACAGTTCTAATGAAAAACTGTTTTTT	CASSQGDSSNEKLFF
TRBJ1-2	NA	TRBV29-1	NA	TGCAGCGTTGTGGGCAGAGTCTATGGCTACACCTTC	CSVVGRVYGYTF
TRBJ2-2	NA	TRBV18	NA	TGTGCCAGCTCACCCATGACTAACAAGAACACCGGGGAGCTGTTTTTT	CASSPMTNKNTGELFF
TRBJ2-3	NA	TRBV9	NA	TGTGCCAGCAGCGCCCGCTCACTCGGTACAGATACGCAGTATTTT	CASSARSLGTDTQYF
TRBJ2-7	TRBD2	TRBV6-6	NA	TGTGCCAGCAGTAGGCGGACTAGCGGGACTCCCTACGAGCAGTACTTC	CASSRRTSGTPYEQYF
TRBJ1-2	NA	TRBV2	NA	TGTGCCAGCAGCCTCAGCCGGGGGGCGAGCTATGGCTACACCTTC	CASSLSRGASYGYTF
TRBJ2-7	NA	TRBV6-2/TRBV6-3	NA	TGTGCCAGCAGTCGAGCTATCTCCACCTACGAGCAGTACTTC	CASSRAISTYEQYF
TRBJ1-5	TRBD1	TRBV30	NA	TGTGCCTGGAGTGTTGACAGGGGCCAGCCCCAGCATTTT	CAWSVDRGQPQHF
TRBJ1-1	TRBD1	TRBV12-3/TRBV12-4	NA	TGTGCCAGCAGTTTGGGCAGGGGGGCCCGGTTT	CASSLGRGARF
TRBJ2-7	TRBD1	TRBV5-1	NA	TGCGCCAGCAGCCGGGATTGGACAGGGGTAACTTTGCAGTACTTC	CASSRDWTGVTLQYF
TRBJ2-6	TRBD1	TRBV9	NA	TGTGCCAGCAGCGCCAGACAGGGAGTAGTCTCTGGGGCCAACGTCCTGACTTTC	CASSARQGVVSGANVLTF
TRBJ2-6	NA	TRBV5-1	NA	TGCGCCAGCAAGCAGTCAGGGGTGGGACTATCGGGGGCCAACGTCCTGACTTTC	CASKQSGVGLSGANVLTF
TRBJ2-2	TRBD2	TRBV7-3	NA	TGTGCCAGCAGTTTGACTAGCGGTACGAACACCGGGGAGCTGTTTTTT	CASSLTSGTNTGELFF
TRBJ2-1	TRBD1	TRBV5-5	NA	TGTGCCAGCAGCCGTACCCTACGGGACAGAGGCCCGAATGAGCAGTTCTTC	CASSRTLRDRGPNEQFF
TRBJ2-1	NA	TRBV18	NA	TGTGCCAGCTCCGTCCAGGGGAATGAGCAGTTCTTC	CASSVQGNEQFF
TRBJ1-4	NA	TRBV18	NA	TGTGCCAGCTCACAAGGACTGGGTGAAAAACTGTTTTTT	CASSQGLGEKLFF
TRBJ2-1	NA	TRBV6-6	NA	TGTGCCACTACGCGACAGAGCTCCTACAATGAGCAGTTCTTC	CATTRQSSYNEQFF
TRBJ2-3	NA	TRBV5-1	NA	TGCGCCAGCAGCCCTAGACAGGGCGGGAATACGCAGTATTTT	CASSPRQGGNTQYF
TRBJ1-4	NA	TRBV7-9	NA	TGTGCCAGCAGCTTAGAACGGGGGTACGCAACTAATGAAAAACTGTTTTTT	CASSLERGYATNEKLFF
TRBJ1-6	NA	TRBV16	NA	TGTGCCAGCAGCCCCGTGACAGGCAAAAATAATTCACCCCTCCACTTT	CASSPVTGKNNSPLHF
TRBJ2-2	TRBD1	TRBV19	NA	TGTGCCAGTTCGAGTCCCGGGGACAGGGTCACCGGGGAGCTGTTTTTT	CASSSPGDRVTGELFF
TRBJ2-5	TRBD2	TRBV7-2	NA	TGTGCCAGCAGCTTAGCGGGGGGGAGGGAGACCCAGTACTTC	CASSLAGGRETQYF
TRBJ2-2	TRBD2	TRBV18	once	TGTGCCAGCTCCTTACTAGCGGGAGCCTCGAACACCGGGGAGCTGTTTTTT	CASSLLAGASNTGELFF
TRBJ2-1	TRBD2	TRBV28	NA	TGTGCCAGCAGTAGCCTGGGACTAGCGGAGTTCAATGAGCAGTTCTTC	CASSSLGLAEFNEQFF
TRBJ2-2	TRBD2	TRBV27	NA	TGTGCCACCGCCCAGACTAGCGGGGTTGTCAACACCGGGGAGCTGTTTTTT	CATAQTSGVVNTGELFF
TRBJ1-4	NA	TRBV5-1	NA	TGCGCCAGCAGCTCGAACAGGATGTCTAATGAAAAACTGTTTTTT	CASSSNRMSNEKLFF
TRBJ1-1	TRBD1	TRBV10-3	NA	TGTGCCATCAGTGCTTCCCCGGGACAGGGAGTGCCTGAAGCTTTCTTT	CAISASPGQGVPEAFF
TRBJ1-5	NA	TRBV6-5	NA	TGTGCCAGCAGCCGAGGGGGTTATAGCAATCAGCCCCAGCATTTT	CASSRGGYSNQPQHF
TRBJ1-6	NA	TRBV15	NA	TGTGCCACCAGCAGAGGAAGAGGATCACCCCTCCACTTT	CATSRGRGSPLHF
TRBJ1-1	NA	TRBV4-1	NA	TGCGCCAGCAGCCAAGGACCTTTCCCGGGTAGGGCTTTCTTT	CASSQGPFPGRAFF